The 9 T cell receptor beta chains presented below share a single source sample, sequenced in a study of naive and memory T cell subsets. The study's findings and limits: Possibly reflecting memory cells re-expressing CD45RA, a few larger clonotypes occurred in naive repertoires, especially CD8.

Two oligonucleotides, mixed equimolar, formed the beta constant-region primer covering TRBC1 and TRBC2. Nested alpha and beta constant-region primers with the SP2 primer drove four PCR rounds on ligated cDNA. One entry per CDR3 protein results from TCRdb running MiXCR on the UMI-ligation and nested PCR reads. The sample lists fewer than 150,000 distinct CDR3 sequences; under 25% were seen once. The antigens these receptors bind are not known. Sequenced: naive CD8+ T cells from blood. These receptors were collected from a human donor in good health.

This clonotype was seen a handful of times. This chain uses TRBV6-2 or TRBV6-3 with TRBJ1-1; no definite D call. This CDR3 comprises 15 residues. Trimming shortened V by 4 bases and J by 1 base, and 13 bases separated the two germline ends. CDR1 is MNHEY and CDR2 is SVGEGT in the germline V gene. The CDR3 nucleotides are TGTGCCAGCAGTTTACGCCGGGTTACGAACACTGAAGCTTTCTTT. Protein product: CASSLRRVTNTEAFF.

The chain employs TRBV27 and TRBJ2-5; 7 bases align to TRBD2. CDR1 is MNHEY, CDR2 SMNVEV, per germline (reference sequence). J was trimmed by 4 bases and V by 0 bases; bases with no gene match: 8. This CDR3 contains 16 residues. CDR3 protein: CASSLSSGRRIETQYF. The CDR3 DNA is TGTGCCAGCAGTTTATCATCCGGGAGGCGGATAGAGACCCAGTACTTC.

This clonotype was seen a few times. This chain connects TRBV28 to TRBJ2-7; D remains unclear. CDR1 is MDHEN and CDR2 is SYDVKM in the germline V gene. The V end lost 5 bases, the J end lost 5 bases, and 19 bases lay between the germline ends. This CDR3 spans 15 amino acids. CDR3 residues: CASSGPRSGGDEQYF. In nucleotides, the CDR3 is TGTGCCAGCAGTGGTCCGCGGTCCGGTGGCGACGAGCAGTACTTC.

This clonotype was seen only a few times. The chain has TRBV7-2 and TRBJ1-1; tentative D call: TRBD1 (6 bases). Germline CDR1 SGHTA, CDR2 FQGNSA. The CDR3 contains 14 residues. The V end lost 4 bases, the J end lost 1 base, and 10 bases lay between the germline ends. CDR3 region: CASSSTGQNTEAFF. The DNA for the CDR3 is TGTGCCAGCAGCTCGACGGGACAGAACACTGAAGCTTTCTTT.

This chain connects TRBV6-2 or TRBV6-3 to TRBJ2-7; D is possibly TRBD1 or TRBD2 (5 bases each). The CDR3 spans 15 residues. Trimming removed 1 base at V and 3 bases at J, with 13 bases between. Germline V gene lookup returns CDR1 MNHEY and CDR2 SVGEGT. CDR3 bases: TGTGCCAGCAGTTACTTGGGACGCCTTGTCTACGAGCAGTACTTC. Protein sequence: CASSYLGRLVYEQYF.

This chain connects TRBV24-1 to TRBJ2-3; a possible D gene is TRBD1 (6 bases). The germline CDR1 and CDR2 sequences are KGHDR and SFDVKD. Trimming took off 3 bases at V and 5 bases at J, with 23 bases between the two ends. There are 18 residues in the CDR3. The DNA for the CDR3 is TGTGCCACCAGTGATACCCCCCAAGGGGGAGTCGAGAGAGATACGCAGTATTTT. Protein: CATSDTPQGGVERDTQYF.

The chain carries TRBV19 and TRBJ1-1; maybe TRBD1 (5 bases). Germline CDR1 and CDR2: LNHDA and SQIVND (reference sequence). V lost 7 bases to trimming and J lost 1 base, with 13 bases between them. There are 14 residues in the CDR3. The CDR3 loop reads CASTYYQGNTEAFF. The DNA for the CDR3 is TGTGCCAGTACCTATTATCAGGGGAACACTGAAGCTTTCTTT.

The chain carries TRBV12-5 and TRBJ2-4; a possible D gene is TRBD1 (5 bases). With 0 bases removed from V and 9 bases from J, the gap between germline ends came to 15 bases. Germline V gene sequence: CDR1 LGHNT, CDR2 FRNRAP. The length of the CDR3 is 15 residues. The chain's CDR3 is CASGLVGAGMSIQYF. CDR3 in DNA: TGTGCTAGTGGTTTGGTAGGGGCTGGGATGAGCATTCAGTACTTC.

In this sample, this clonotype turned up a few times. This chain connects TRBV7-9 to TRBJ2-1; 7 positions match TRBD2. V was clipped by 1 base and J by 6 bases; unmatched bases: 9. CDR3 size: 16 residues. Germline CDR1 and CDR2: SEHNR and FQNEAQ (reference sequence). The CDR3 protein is CASSLDEWSSGNEQFF. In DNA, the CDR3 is TGTGCCAGCAGCTTAGATGAGTGGTCTAGCGGCAATGAGCAGTTCTTC.